Here is one TCR beta chain with its context. Assay: immunoSEQ multiplex PCR; the TCRdb copy retains only in-frame clones and omits some. The sample gives roughly 410,000 clones, 75% to 90% of which show up once; about 1.6% is in the top ten. This sample is part of a study of blood T cell repertoires in COVID-19. V dropped 5 bases and J dropped 1 base, with 26 bases sitting between them. The CDR3 has 20 residues. Germline V CDR1 and CDR2: KGHDR, SFDVKD. This rearrangement joins TRBV24-1 to TRBJ2-1, with D perhaps matching TRBD2 (6 bases). Sequenced: peripheral blood. The origin of this receptor is a woman between 40 and 50 years old with COVID-19, enrolled during active disease. The CDR3 nucleotides read TGTGCCACCAGTGGCCCGAAAGAGGGTCTAAGCGGGCTTTCCTACAATGAGCAGTTCTTC. Amino acids: CATSGPKEGLSGLSYNEQFF.